This T cell receptor (beta chain) was captured in a study of blood T cell repertoires in COVID-19. Under the authors' procedure: How many nucleated cells were present was estimated from reference gene primer amplification. The table came from immunoSEQ multiplex PCR; TCRdb's copy has only in-frame clones and leaves some out. The V and J calls and clone size were taken over from that table, and D and trimming were inferred from the DNA. The data contain some 220,000 clones, approximately 80% of them singletons. V lost 6 bases and J 2 bases, leaving 8 bases between the germline ends. Germline-derived CDR1 and CDR2 are MNHEY and SMNVEV (reference sequence). There are 13 residues in the CDR3.

This receptor was identified in a human donor in a cohort sampled during active COVID-19. Specimen: peripheral blood. The chain combines TRBV27 with TRBJ1-3; D gene ambiguous. Here the CDR3 reads CASRGAAGNTIYF. CDR3 DNA: TGTGCCAGCAGGGGAGCAGCTGGAAACACCATATATTTT.